The 29 T cell receptor beta chains below all came from one sample that was sequenced in a study of blood T cell repertoires in COVID-19. The assay was immunoSEQ multiplex PCR, and TCRdb's table has in-frame clones only and misses some. The table records more than 200,000 clones, roughly 88% of them present only once. Sequencing input: peripheral blood. The source of these receptors is a man of 80 years or more with acute or convalescent COVID-19.

The chain carries TRBV7-3 and TRBJ1-5, with 7 bases fitting TRBD1. V was pared by 4 bases and J by 1 base, with 10 bases of the junction left unmatched. Germline CDR1 is SGHTA and CDR2 is FQGTGA. The CDR3 totals 17 residues. The DNA for the CDR3 is TGTGCCAGCAGCTCCCGTCCCAAGGGACAGAGCAATCAGCCCCAGCATTTT. Encoded protein: CASSSRPKGQSNQPQHF.

The chain joins TRBV29-1 to TRBJ2-6; weak D call: TRBD1 (6 bases). The CDR3 has 15 amino acids. CDR1 and CDR2 from the germline V gene are SQVTM and ANQGSEA. Trimming left V 6 bases short and J 0 bases short, with 12 bases between. The CDR3 loop is CSVGALRSGANVLTF. Written as DNA, the CDR3 is TGCAGCGTGGGGGCACTCCGCTCTGGGGCCAACGTCCTGACTTTC.

The rearrangement uses TRBV7-8 and TRBJ2-7; 8 bases are a match to TRBD2. Germline CDR1 reads SGHVS; CDR2 reads FQNEAQ. The CDR3 consists of 19 residues. J lost 0 bases, V lost 2 bases, and 15 bases had no gene match. The DNA for the CDR3 is TGTGCCAGCAGCTTAAAGCGTCGTACTAGCGGCCCAAGCTCCTACGAGCAGTACTTC. Its translation is CASSLKRRTSGPSSYEQYF.

J is TRBJ1-2 and V is TRBV18; 8 positions match TRBD1. The germline V gene has CDR1 KGHSH and CDR2 LQKENI. After removal of 2 bases from V and 3 bases from J, the junction contained 2 bases not matched to a gene. This CDR3 is 14 amino acids long. CDR3 loop: CASSPGQGYYGYTF. The CDR3 DNA is TGTGCCAGCTCACCAGGACAGGGCTACTATGGCTACACCTTC.

The chain uses TRBV4-3 and TRBJ2-5; a possible D gene is TRBD1 (5 bases). Trimming shortened V by 0 bases and J by 4 bases, and 9 bases separated the two germline ends. This CDR3 contains 14 residues. Germline lookup yields CDR1 LGHNA and CDR2 YSLEER. The DNA for the CDR3 is TGCGCCAGCAGCCAAGATAGAACAGGAGAGACCCAGTACTTC. It codes for CASSQDRTGETQYF.

The chain combines TRBV2 with TRBJ1-5; 8 bases align to TRBD1. CDR3 length: 13 residues. Germline-derived CDR1 and CDR2 are SNHLY and FYNNEI. The V segment lost 6 bases and the J segment 6 bases; nucleotides outside the gene matches: 4. CDR3: CASSLTGVQPQHF. DNA for the CDR3: TGTGCCAGCAGCCTGACAGGGGTTCAGCCCCAGCATTTT.

This clone has only one observation. J is TRBJ2-1 and V is TRBV5-1; TRBD1 is a possible D gene (6 bases). The CDR3 totals 15 residues. CDR1 and CDR2 (germline): SGHRS, YFSETQ. V dropped 3 bases and J dropped 0 bases, with 10 bases sitting between them. CDR3 sequence: CASSSGQSSYNEQFF. DNA of the CDR3: TGCGCCAGCAGCTCTGGACAGAGCTCCTACAATGAGCAGTTCTTC.

The CDR3 region is CATSPPGGETQYF. For the CDR3, the DNA is TGTGCCACCAGTCCCCCGGGAGGCGAGACCCAGTACTTC. The rearrangement links TRBV24-1 to TRBJ2-5, with TRBD2 matching 7 bases. Germline loops: CDR1 KGHDR, CDR2 SFDVKD. The junction had 5 bases not matched to a gene; V was cut back by 6 bases and J by 5 bases. CDR3 length: 13 amino acids.

Written as DNA, the CDR3 is TGTGCCAGCAGCTTAACTAGCGGGTCCTACGAGCAGTACTTC. Protein product: CASSLTSGSYEQYF. The chain couples TRBV7-2 to TRBJ2-7, with 9 bases that match TRBD2. Germline trimming cut 2 bases from V and 1 base from J; bases unmatched to any gene: 0. The CDR3 covers 14 residues. CDR1 and CDR2 (germline): SGHTA, FQGNSA.

The chain carries TRBV9 and TRBJ2-5; perhaps TRBD1 as D (5 bases). Germline V gives CDR1 SGDLS, CDR2 YYNGEE. The V end was cut by 3 bases, the J end by 6 bases, with 12 bases between. This CDR3 has 13 amino acids. CDR3 amino acids: CASSGQIEKTQYF. The CDR3 nucleotides read TGTGCCAGCAGCGGACAGATAGAGAAGACCCAGTACTTC. Variable domain in full (rest from reference TRBV9 and TRBJ2-5): DSGVTQTPKHLITATGQRVTLRCSPRSGDLSVYWYQQSLDQGLQFLIQYYNGEERAKGNILERFSAQQFPDLHSELNLSSLELGDSALYFCASSGQIEKTQYFGPGTRLLVL.

CDR3: CASSLAGQGSGAEAFF. CDR3 sequence (DNA): TGTGCCAGCAGCTTAGCGGGACAGGGGAGTGGCGCTGAAGCTTTCTTT. The chain is built from TRBV7-2 and TRBJ1-1; the match to TRBD1 covers 10 bases. This CDR3 has 16 residues. V trimming: 0 bases; J trimming: 6 bases; junction bases outside the gene matches: 7. Germline loops: CDR1 SGHTA, CDR2 FQGNSA.

The chain joins TRBV11-3 to TRBJ2-1; 7 nucleotides line up with TRBD2. CDR1 is SGHNT and CDR2 is YENEEA in the germline V gene. The CDR3 contains 15 residues. V gave up 5 bases and J gave up 8 bases; unmatched junction bases: 12. CDR3 amino acids: CASSPQAGAGYEQFF. The CDR3 DNA reads TGTGCCAGCAGCCCCCAGGCGGGAGCCGGCTATGAGCAGTTCTTC.

The genes are TRBV29-1 and TRBJ1-2, with 9 positions matching TRBD1. Germline loops: CDR1 SQVTM, CDR2 ANQGSEA. V lost 4 bases to trimming and J lost 4 bases; unmatched junction nucleotides: 4. The CDR3 has 13 residues. The CDR3 here is CSVGTGDGYGYTF. CDR3 bases: TGCAGCGTTGGGACAGGGGATGGCTATGGCTACACCTTC.

This rearrangement joins TRBV5-3 to TRBJ2-2; TRBD1 aligns across 8 bases. TRBV5-3 is designated an ORF whose function remains uncertain. The CDR3 runs 16 residues. Trimming cost V 0 bases and J 5 bases; bases outside gene matches: 6. The CDR3: CARSLAPDRATGELFF. In DNA form, the CDR3 reads TGTGCCAGAAGCTTGGCCCCGGACAGGGCTACCGGGGAGCTGTTTTTT.

This clone was observed once. The chain carries TRBV29-1 and TRBJ1-1, with D hard to call. V was cut by 3 bases and J by 5 bases, with 19 bases left in between. CDR1 SQVTM and CDR2 ANQGSEA come from the germline V gene. CDR3 size: 15 residues. The DNA of the CDR3 is TGCAGCGTTGAGTTTGTGGCCCGGCGGAGGACTGAAGCTTTCTTT. Amino acids: CSVEFVARRRTEAFF.

The V and J genes are TRBV5-1 and TRBJ2-5, with 9 bases fitting TRBD2. The V gene's germline CDR1 is SGHRS and CDR2 YFSETQ. After removal of 4 bases from V and 1 base from J, the junction contained 8 bases not matched to a gene. There are 16 residues in the CDR3. The CDR3 DNA follows: TGCGCCAGCAGCCTTAGACTAGCGGAGATCCAAGAGACCCAGTACTTC. Translation: CASSLRLAEIQETQYF.

The chain couples TRBV7-8 to TRBJ2-1, with a tentative D call TRBD2 (6 bases). CDR3 length: 16 amino acids. Germline-derived CDR1 and CDR2 are SGHVS and FQNEAQ. Trimming removed 3 bases at V and 2 bases at J, with 14 bases between. The CDR3 loop is CASSFNSGPTYNEQFF. The DNA of the CDR3 is TGTGCCAGCAGCTTCAATAGCGGTCCTACCTACAATGAGCAGTTCTTC.

The chain joins TRBV18 to TRBJ1-1; D is unresolved. The CDR3 length is 13 residues. Trimming shortened V by 3 bases and J by 4 bases, and 9 bases separated the two germline ends. CDR1 is KGHSH, CDR2 LQKENI, per germline. The CDR3 sequence: CASSPTAGTEAFF. The DNA for the CDR3 is TGTGCCAGCTCACCGACGGCGGGCACTGAAGCTTTCTTT.

V and J are TRBV18 and TRBJ1-5; the match to TRBD1 covers 9 bases. The CDR3 runs 15 residues. V was pared by 3 bases and J by 7 bases, with 7 bases of the junction left unmatched. Per the germline V gene, CDR1 is KGHSH and CDR2 is LQKENI. The CDR3 reads CASSPDRGGGQPQHF. DNA for the CDR3: TGTGCCAGCTCACCGGACAGGGGCGGAGGACAGCCCCAGCATTTT.

The rearrangement links TRBV3-1 (or the pseudogene TRBV3-2) to TRBJ2-7, with 7 bases fitting TRBD2. The CDR3 is 13 amino acids. Germline V gene lookup returns CDR1 LGHDT and CDR2 YNNKEL (reference sequence). The junction had 7 bases not matched to a gene; V was cut back by 8 bases and J by 3 bases. The CDR3 DNA reads TGTGCCAGCTCTAGCGGAAATTACTACGAGCAGTACTTC. Translated, it gives CASSSGNYYEQYF.

The gene calls are TRBV5-5 and TRBJ1-1; possible D gene TRBD1, 5 bases. Trimming removed 0 bases from V and 0 bases from J, with 9 bases in between. Germline assignment: CDR1 SGHKS and CDR2 YYEKEE (reference sequence). This CDR3 spans 15 amino acids. The CDR3 sequence: CASSLGGGLNTEAFF. CDR3 coding DNA: TGTGCCAGCAGCTTGGGCGGGGGACTGAACACTGAAGCTTTCTTT. The entire variable domain, with the rest obtained from reference TRBV5-5 and TRBJ1-1, is as follows: DAGVTQSPTHLIKTRGQQVTLRCSPISGHKSVSWYQQVLGQGPQFIFQYYEKEERGRGNFPDRFSARQFPNYSSELNVNALLLGDSALYLCASSLGGGLNTEAFFGQGTRLTVV.

This sequence joins TRBV16 and TRBJ2-2, with a tentative D call TRBD1 (5 bases). From germline, CDR1 is KGHSY and CDR2 FQNENV. CDR3 length: 15 amino acids. Deletions cut 2 bases from V and 0 bases from J, with 7 bases between. The CDR3 here is CASSQQGANTGELFF. The CDR3 DNA reads as TGTGCCAGCAGCCAACAGGGCGCGAACACCGGGGAGCTGTTTTTT.

The rearrangement uses TRBV3-1 (or the pseudogene TRBV3-2) and TRBJ2-3; D gene uncertain. With 4 bases removed from V and 0 bases from J, the gap between germline ends came to 14 bases. Germline V gene sequence: CDR1 LGHDT, CDR2 YNNKEL (reference sequence). CDR3 size: 16 residues. The CDR3, as DNA: TGTGCCAGCAGCCCCCGCGCCCGGGTTAGCACAGATACGCAGTATTTT. Its protein is CASSPRARVSTDTQYF.

The rearrangement uses TRBV2 and TRBJ1-6; D remains ambiguous. CDR3 size: 15 residues. V lost 8 bases to trimming and J lost 0 bases, with 11 bases between them. Germline loops: CDR1 SNHLY, CDR2 FYNNEI. This CDR3 is CASGEESSYNSPLHF. The CDR3 coding sequence is TGTGCCAGCGGGGAGGAGAGCTCCTATAATTCACCCCTCCACTTT.

This sequence joins TRBV4-2 and TRBJ2-7; 7 positions match TRBD2. The CDR3 loop spans 18 amino acids. Germline V gives CDR1 LGHNA, CDR2 YNFKEQ. V lost 2 bases to trimming and J lost 2 bases; unmatched junction nucleotides: 15. The CDR3 region has the DNA TGTGCCAGCAGCCAATCTCCTAGCGGAACCTCGAACACCTACGAGCAGTACTTC. Amino acids: CASSQSPSGTSNTYEQYF.

The V and J genes are TRBV7-9 and TRBJ2-2; 7 bases are a match to TRBD1. Germline values: CDR1 SEHNR, CDR2 FQNEAQ (reference sequence). The CDR3 has 15 residues. V was pared by 2 bases and J by 2 bases, with 2 bases of the junction left unmatched. In DNA, the CDR3 is TGTGCCAGCAGCTTAAGGACAGGAAACACCGGGGAGCTGTTTTTT. Translated: CASSLRTGNTGELFF.

For the CDR3, the DNA is TGTGCCAGTAGTCCTCGGTCGACAGGGAGGACTGAAGCTTTCTTT. Protein product: CASSPRSTGRTEAFF. The rearrangement links TRBV19 to TRBJ1-1, with 7 bases aligning to TRBD1. The CDR3 runs to 15 residues. Germline values: CDR1 LNHDA, CDR2 SQIVND (reference sequence). Losses at the gene ends were 5 bases for V and 5 bases for J; bases not matched to a gene: 11.

The rearrangement links TRBV11-3 to TRBJ2-3; 7 bases are shared with TRBD1. Germline trimming cut 5 bases from V and 0 bases from J; bases unmatched to any gene: 5. CDR3 length equals 15 residues. Germline CDR1 and CDR2: SGHNT and YENEEA. CDR3 bases: TGTGCCAGCAGCCTCACAGGGGTTAGCACAGATACGCAGTATTTT. Amino acids: CASSLTGVSTDTQYF.

The chain recombines TRBV6-2 or TRBV6-3 with TRBJ1-5, with 7 bases identical to TRBD1. This CDR3 region has 15 residues. Losses at the gene ends were 4 bases for V and 4 bases for J; bases not matched to a gene: 7. CDR1 is MNHEY, CDR2 SVGEGT, per germline. CDR3 sequence (DNA): TGTGCCAGCAGTTTTACGGGACAGCAGAATCAGCCCCAGCATTTT. Translating gives CASSFTGQQNQPQHF.